This T cell receptor beta chain comes out of a study of early T cells in non-severe SARS-CoV-2 infection. Study summary: With bulk RNA from unsorted whole blood as input, sequencing yielded unpaired chains. Overall study findings and caveats: VDJdb matching, biased toward anti-spike CD8 responses, missed private and CD4 specificities.

Each single cDNA molecule received a unique molecular identifier. From the 5' RACE reads, TCRdb called clonotypes with MiXCR, one entry per CDR3 protein. The sample lists around 76,000 distinct CDR3 sequences; more than 12% were seen once. This CDR3 contains 15 residues. With 8 bases clipped from V and 2 bases from J, the junction kept 14 bases outside the gene matches. The germline V gene encodes CDR1 SQVTM and CDR2 ANQGSEA. As concerns this clonotype: The target antigen is unknown.

Sequencing was performed on whole blood, taken at baseline. This TCR came from an adult who was a healthcare worker with PCR-confirmed SARS-CoV-2 infection or an uninfected control (not recorded which). The V and J genes are TRBV29-1 and TRBJ2-5, with 7 bases identical to TRBD1. In DNA, the CDR3 is TGCAGCTCCCTGGGAACCGGGACAGCTCAAGAGACCCAGTACTTC. Protein product: CSSLGTGTAQETQYF.